One and the same sample provided the 14 T cell receptor beta chains below, sequenced in a study of blood T cell repertoires in COVID-19. Repertoires were generated with immunoSEQ multiplex PCR, while TCRdb's copy carries only in-frame clones and drops some. This sample has some 150,000 clones, with about four fifths found just once. The sample was peripheral blood. These receptor sequences come from a woman aged 60-70 years with active or convalescent COVID-19.

The chain combines TRBV24-1 with TRBJ2-1; TRBD1 agrees at 7 bases. V dropped 4 bases and J dropped 2; count of bases not matched to a gene: 7. The CDR3 is 16 amino acids. Germline V lookup: CDR1 KGHDR, CDR2 SFDVKD. The CDR3 loop reads CATSDPRQGPYNEQFF. For the CDR3, the DNA is TGTGCCACCAGTGACCCTAGACAGGGTCCCTACAATGAGCAGTTCTTC.

This clone has a count of ten or more. The V gene is TRBV29-1, the J gene TRBJ2-7, with TRBD1 identical over 7 bases. The CDR3 runs to 13 residues. Trimming took 6 bases from V and 5 from J; bases not matched to a gene: 10. Germline CDR1 reads SQVTM; CDR2 reads ANQGSEA. CDR3 bases: TGCAGCGTCCTGACAGGGAATACGCACGAGCAGTACTTC. Translating it yields CSVLTGNTHEQYF.

This sequence joins TRBV29-1 and TRBJ1-1, with TRBD1 matching 10 bases. V dropped 5 bases and J dropped 1; count of bases not matched to a gene: 4. This CDR3 has 14 residues. From germline, CDR1 is SQVTM and CDR2 ANQGSEA. This CDR3 reads CSVSGQGGNTEAFF. CDR3 nucleotides: TGCAGCGTTTCCGGACAGGGGGGGAACACTGAAGCTTTCTTT.

The J gene is TRBJ1-6, the V gene TRBV2; 7 positions agree with TRBD1. CDR3 length: 15 residues. V lost 5 bases and J lost 7; bases outside the gene matches: 8. Germline-derived CDR1 and CDR2 are SNHLY and FYNNEI. This CDR3 reads CASSNTGAANSPLHF. CDR3 nucleotide sequence: TGTGCCAGCAGTAACACAGGGGCGGCGAATTCACCCCTCCACTTT.

This clone occurred a few times. The chain recombines TRBV4-3 with TRBJ1-5; 7 positions match TRBD1. The V gene's germline CDR1 is LGHNA and CDR2 YSLEER. J lost 4 bases, V lost 2 bases, and 5 bases had no gene match. The length of the CDR3 is 15 residues. The DNA of the CDR3 is TGCGCCAGCAGCCAACACATACAGGGGAATCAGCCCCAGCATTTT. Translation gives CASSQHIQGNQPQHF.

The chain carries TRBV18 and TRBJ2-2, with D perhaps matching TRBD2 (6 bases). Germline CDR1 and CDR2: KGHSH and LQKENI. There are 15 residues in the CDR3. The ends were cut back, 6 bases at V and 2 bases at J, with 13 bases in the middle. CDR3 DNA: TGTGCCAGCTCGATCGGAGGGGTTAACACCGGGGAGCTGTTTTTT. It specifies CASSIGGVNTGELFF. The whole variable domain, remainder taken from reference TRBV18 and TRBJ2-2, is NAGVMQNPRHLVRRRGQEARLRCSPMKGHSHVYWYRQLPEEGLKFMVYLQKENIIDESGMPKERFSAEFPKEGPSILRIQQVVRGDSAAYFCASSIGGVNTGELFFGEGSRLTVL.

This clone was detected only a few times. This chain links TRBV4-2 with TRBJ2-5, with 7 nucleotides matching TRBD1. After removal of 1 base from V and 4 bases from J, the junction contained 9 bases not matched to a gene. Germline V gives CDR1 LGHNA, CDR2 YNFKEQ. The CDR3 has 16 residues. The CDR3 spells CASSQVGGRSGETQYF. In nucleotides, the CDR3 is TGTGCCAGCAGCCAAGTAGGGGGCAGGTCCGGAGAGACCCAGTACTTC.

This sequence joins TRBV2 and TRBJ1-2; D might be TRBD1 (6 bases). Trimming removed 1 base from V and 14 bases from J, with 14 bases in between. The length of the CDR3 is 12 residues. The germline V gene encodes CDR1 SNHLY and CDR2 FYNNEI. Here the CDR3 reads CASSEGGTRGTF. CDR3 DNA sequence: TGTGCCAGCAGTGAAGGGGGTACAAGGGGGACCTTC. Filled out from reference TRBV2 and TRBJ1-2, the complete variable domain reads EPEVTQTPSHQVTQMGQEVILRCVPISNHLYFYWYRQILGQKVEFLVSFYNNEISEKSEIFDDQFSVERPDGSNFTLKIRSTKLEDSAMYFCASSEGGTRGTFGSGTRLTVV.

In the case of this clone: Other DNA sequences in this sample translate to the same CDR3. V is TRBV4-2 and J is TRBJ2-7; perhaps TRBD2 as D (6 bases). From germline, CDR1 is LGHNA and CDR2 YNFKEQ. The CDR3 spans 16 residues. Between the trimmed V and J ends, which lost 0 bases and 3 bases, there was a span of 15 bases. Here the CDR3 DNA reads TGTGCCAGCAGCCAAGAAACCGGGACTGGGCTCTACGAGCAGTACTTC. It codes for CASSQETGTGLYEQYF.

This clone was observed a single time. The chain has TRBV5-4 and TRBJ1-1; 9 positions match TRBD1. The CDR3 extends over 14 amino acids. CDR1 SGHNT and CDR2 YYREEE come from the germline V gene (reference sequence). With 4 bases clipped from V and 6 bases from J, the junction kept 7 bases outside the gene matches. For the CDR3, the DNA is TGTGCCAGCAGCCCCTGGACAGGGGTCCCTGAAGCTTTCTTT. Protein sequence: CASSPWTGVPEAFF. The full variable domain, in which reference TRBV5-4 and TRBJ1-1 provide the parts outside the CDR3, is ETGVTQSPTHLIKTRGQQVTLRCSSQSGHNTVSWYQQALGQGPQFIFQYYREEENGRGNFPPRFSGLQFPNYSSELNVNALELDDSALYLCASSPWTGVPEAFFGQGTRLTVV.

This CDR3 reads CASSLGRATSYEQYF. The CDR3 DNA sequence: TGCGCCAGCAGCCTTGGGCGGGCCACCTCCTACGAGCAGTACTTC. This chain joins TRBV4-3 and TRBJ2-7; D is perhaps TRBD2 (5 bases). The V and J ends lost 4 bases and 0 bases respectively, with 13 bases between them. This CDR3 region has 15 residues. Germline V gene data show CDR1 as LGHNA and CDR2 as YSLEER.

The rearrangement links TRBV15 to TRBJ1-5, with TRBD1 identical over 7 bases. Unmatched junction bases numbered 6, after V lost 5 bases and J lost 5 bases. The CDR3 contains 14 residues. The V gene's germline CDR1 is LNHNV and CDR2 YYDKDF (reference sequence). Here the CDR3 DNA reads TGTGCCACCAGCGTAAGACAGGGTCATCAGCCCCAGCATTTT. Translation: CATSVRQGHQPQHF.

This clone was recorded a few times. The chain uses TRBV7-9 and TRBJ2-7; D is uncertain. Trimming pared 3 bases from V and 7 bases from J, leaving 10 bases between. The germline gives CDR1 SEHNR, CDR2 FQNEAQ (reference sequence). CDR3 length: 12 residues. In DNA, the CDR3 is TGTGCCAGCAGCTTGGGCTATGGGGAGCAGTACTTC. Its translation is CASSLGYGEQYF.

The gene calls are TRBV5-1 and TRBJ2-7; weak D call: TRBD2 (6 bases). The CDR3 is made up of 12 amino acids. Per germline, CDR1 SGHRS and CDR2 YFSETQ. The V and J ends lost 4 bases and 4 bases respectively, with 9 bases between them. The CDR3, as DNA: TGCGCCAGCAGCGGGGGACTTTACGAGCAGTACTTC. Residues: CASSGGLYEQYF.